The T cell receptor beta chain described here comes from a study of blood T cell repertoires in COVID-19. Study-level information: Samples came from the United States, Italy and Spain, spanning acute and convalescent COVID-19.

Participants reported their clinical history, and cohort assignment relied on those reports. The V end was cut by 7 bases, the J end by 7 bases, with 17 bases between. This CDR3 region has 15 residues. In germline, CDR1 is MDHEN, CDR2 SYDVKM. In the original processing: By means of reference gene primer amplification, nucleated cell counts were estimated. Assay: immunoSEQ multiplex PCR; the TCRdb copy retains only in-frame clones and omits some. V, J and clone size are taken as reported in that table, and D and trimming were inferred from the DNA itself. The data contain a few hundred thousand clones, about 91% of them singletons.

V is TRBV28 and J is TRBJ1-6; perhaps TRBD1 as D (6 bases). The specimen sequenced was PBMCs or T cells enriched from blood (not recorded which). The TCR was taken from a human donor in a cohort exposed to, infected with or recovered from COVID-19 (not recorded which). The donor label of this sample is uncertain. Here the CDR3 reads CASNPTGRGNSPLHF. The DNA for the CDR3 is TGTGCCAGCAACCCAACTGGGAGGGGGAATTCACCCCTCCACTTT.